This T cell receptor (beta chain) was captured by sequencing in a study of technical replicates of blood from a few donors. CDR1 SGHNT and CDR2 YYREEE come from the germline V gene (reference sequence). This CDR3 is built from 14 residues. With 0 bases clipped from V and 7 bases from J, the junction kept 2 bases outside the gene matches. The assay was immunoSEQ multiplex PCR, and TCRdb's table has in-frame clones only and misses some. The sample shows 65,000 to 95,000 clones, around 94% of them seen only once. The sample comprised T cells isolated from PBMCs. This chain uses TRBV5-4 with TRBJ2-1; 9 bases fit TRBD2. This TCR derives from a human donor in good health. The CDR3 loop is CASSLGSGSNEQFF. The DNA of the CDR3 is TGTGCCAGCAGCTTGGGTAGCGGGAGTAATGAGCAGTTCTTC.